This entry is about one T cell receptor (beta chain). Each donor was a Caucasian adult residing in Nashville, Tennessee. CD4+ cells yielded CD45RA+ naive and CD45RA-negative memory subsets. Germline V lookup: CDR1 SGHAT, CDR2 FQNNGV. V lost 4 bases and J 0 bases, leaving 19 bases between the germline ends. This CDR3 region has 18 residues. This record comes from a study of shared clonotypes between healthy human individuals. Study overall: Each donor's CD8 memory used one plate, CD8 naive two, each CD4 subset three.

At deep level, the assay was performed. Sequencing was performed with immunoSEQ multiplex PCR; in TCRdb, only in-frame clones are kept and a portion is missing. This sample yields some 500,000 clones, of which about 96% are seen a single time; around 0.066% belongs to the top ten. This receptor was obtained from a woman in her twenties or thirties in good health. Source material: naive CD4+ T cells sorted from blood. Subset meaning: CD45RA+ positively selected. V is TRBV11-2 and J is TRBJ1-3; tentative D call: TRBD1 (6 bases). The CDR3 sequence is CASSSAISTGDSGNTIYF. The CDR3 coding sequence is TGTGCCAGCAGCTCTGCGATATCGACAGGCGACTCTGGAAACACCATATATTTT.